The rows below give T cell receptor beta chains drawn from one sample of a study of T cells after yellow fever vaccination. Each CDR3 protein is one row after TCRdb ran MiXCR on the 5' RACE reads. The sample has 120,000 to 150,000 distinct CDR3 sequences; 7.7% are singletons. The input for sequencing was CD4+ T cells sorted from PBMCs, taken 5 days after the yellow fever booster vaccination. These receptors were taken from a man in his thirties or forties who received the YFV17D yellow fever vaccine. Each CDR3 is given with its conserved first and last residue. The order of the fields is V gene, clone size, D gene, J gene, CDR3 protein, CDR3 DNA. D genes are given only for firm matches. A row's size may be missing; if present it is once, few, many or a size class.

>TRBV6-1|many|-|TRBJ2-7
CASRRDFRTYEQYF
TGTGCCAGCAGGAGGGACTTTCGGACTTACGAGCAGTACTTC
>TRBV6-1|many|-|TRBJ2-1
CASQWGGGYNEQFF
TGTGCCTCCCAATGGGGCGGCGGGTACAATGAGCAGTTCTTC
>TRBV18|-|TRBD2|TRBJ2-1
CASSHPGLAAYNEQFF
TGTGCCAGCTCACACCCGGGGCTAGCGGCATACAATGAGCAGTTCTTC
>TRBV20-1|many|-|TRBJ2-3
CSARLGVRTDTQYF
TGCAGTGCTAGATTAGGGGTTCGCACAGATACGCAGTATTTT
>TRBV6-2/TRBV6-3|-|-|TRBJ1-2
CASSYGGGRAYGYTF
TGTGCCAGCAGTTACGGCGGGGGGCGCGCCTATGGCTACACCTTC
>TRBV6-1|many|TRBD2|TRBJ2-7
CASSFPGKREVKEQYF
TGTGCCAGCAGCTTCCCTGGGAAGCGGGAGGTGAAGGAGCAGTACTTC
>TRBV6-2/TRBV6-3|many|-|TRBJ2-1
CASSWERGYNEQFF
TGTGCCAGCAGTTGGGAAAGGGGATACAATGAGCAGTTCTTC
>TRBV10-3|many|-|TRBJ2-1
CAISESPMDEQFF
TGTGCCATCAGTGAGTCCCCCATGGATGAGCAGTTCTTC
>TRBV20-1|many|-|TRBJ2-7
CSAGDSYEQYF
TGCAGTGCGGGAGACAGCTACGAGCAGTACTTC
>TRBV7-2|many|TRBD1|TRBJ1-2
CASSLGNPPTGEF
TGTGCCAGCAGCTTAGGGAACCCTCCGACAGGGGAGTTC
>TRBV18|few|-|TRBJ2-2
CASSPDRNTGELFF
TGTGCCAGCTCACCAGACAGGAACACCGGGGAGCTGTTTTTT
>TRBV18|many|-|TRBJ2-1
CASSPDRNEQFF
TGTGCCAGCTCACCCGATAGGAATGAGCAGTTCTTC
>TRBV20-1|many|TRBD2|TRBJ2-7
CSASRRERSEQYF
TGCAGTGCTAGTCGGCGGGAGCGGTCCGAGCAGTACTTC
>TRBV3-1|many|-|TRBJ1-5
CASSPGTGNQPQHF
TGTGCCAGCAGCCCTGGGACGGGGAATCAGCCCCAGCATTTT
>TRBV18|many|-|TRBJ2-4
CASSPDGLNIQYF
TGTGCCAGCTCGCCGGACGGTTTAAACATTCAGTACTTC
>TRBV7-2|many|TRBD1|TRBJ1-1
CASSRQGLNTEAFF
TGTGCCAGCAGCCGACAGGGGTTGAACACTGAAGCTTTCTTT
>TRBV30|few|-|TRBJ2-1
CAWSMGSYNEQFF
TGTGCCTGGAGTATGGGTTCCTACAATGAGCAGTTCTTC
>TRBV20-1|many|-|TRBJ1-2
CSASIGSGYGYTF
TGCAGTGCTAGTATAGGGTCGGGCTATGGCTACACCTTC
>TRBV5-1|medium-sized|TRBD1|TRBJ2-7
CASSLGRGLYEQYF
TGCGCCAGCAGCTTGGGCAGGGGGCTCTACGAGCAGTACTTC
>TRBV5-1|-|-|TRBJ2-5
CASTASETQYF
TGCGCCAGCACTGCGTCAGAGACCCAGTACTTC
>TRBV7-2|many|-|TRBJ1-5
CASSQTGFSNQPQHF
TGTGCCAGCAGTCAAACAGGGTTCAGCAATCAGCCCCAGCATTTT
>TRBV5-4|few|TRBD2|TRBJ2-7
CASSPGGRAYEQYF
TGTGCCAGCAGCCCTGGAGGGAGGGCCTACGAGCAGTACTTC
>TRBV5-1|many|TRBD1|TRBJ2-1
CASSVLGGTGGYEQFF
TGCGCCAGCAGCGTCCTGGGAGGGACAGGGGGTTATGAGCAGTTCTTC
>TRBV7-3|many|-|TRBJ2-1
CASSSWPYNEQFF
TGTGCCAGCAGCTCTTGGCCGTACAATGAGCAGTTCTTC
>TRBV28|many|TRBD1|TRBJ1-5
CASRGGHNQPQHF
TGTGCCAGCCGAGGGGGCCACAATCAGCCCCAGCATTTT
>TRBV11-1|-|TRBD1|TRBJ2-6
CASSLGSKGQSGANVLTF
TGTGCCAGCAGCTTAGGTTCTAAGGGACAGTCTGGGGCCAACGTCCTGACTTTC
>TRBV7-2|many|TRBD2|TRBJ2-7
CASSPGLALYEQYF
TGTGCCAGCAGTCCGGGACTAGCGCTATACGAGCAGTACTTC
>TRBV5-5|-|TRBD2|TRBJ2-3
CASSGGLAGTRSADTQYF
TGTGCCAGCAGCGGAGGACTAGCGGGAACCCGTTCTGCAGATACGCAGTATTTT
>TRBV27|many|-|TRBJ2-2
CASTTRPNTGELFF
TGTGCCAGTACGACTAGACCGAACACCGGGGAGCTGTTTTTT